These 3 T cell receptor beta chains were all obtained from the same sample, sequenced in a study of T cells in Graves' hyperthyroidism and ophthalmopathy. TCR beta CDR3 region amplification was performed from RNA transcripts. The primer set for the first-round RT-PCR of the TCR CDR3 was HTBI. TCRdb independently ran MiXCR on the multiplex PCR reads; one entry per CDR3 protein. Among around 500,000 distinct CDR3 sequences, 14% were seen once, and the ten largest hold roughly 14%. Sequenced input: blood. These receptors all come from a woman between 35 and 50 years old with Graves' hyperthyroidism.

Ten or more counts support this clonotype. The J gene is TRBJ2-2, the V gene TRBV28; 9 bases match TRBD1. The CDR3 is made up of 15 amino acids. Germline V gives CDR1 MDHEN, CDR2 SYDVKM. The trim removed 7 bases at V and 5 bases at J, leaving 8 bases unmatched. CDR3 sequence reads: CASKDGQGRTGELFF. The CDR3 DNA follows: TGTGCCAGCAAAGACGGACAGGGGAGAACCGGGGAGCTGTTTTTT. Full variable domain (missing parts from reference TRBV28 and TRBJ2-2): DVKVTQSSRYLVKRTGEKVFLECVQDMDHENMFWYRQDPGLGLRLIYFSYDVKMKEKGDIPEGYSVSREKKERFSLILESASTNQTSMYLCASKDGQGRTGELFFGEGSRLTVL.

This clonotype was detected ten times or more. The chain joins TRBV2 to TRBJ2-1, with 9 positions matching TRBD1. The CDR3 has 14 residues. CDR1 and CDR2 (germline): SNHLY, FYNNEI. Trimming took 8 bases from V and 5 from J; bases not matched to a gene: 7. The DNA for the CDR3 is TGTGCCAGCGAGACGGGACAGGGACACAATGAGCAGTTCTTC. This gives the protein CASETGQGHNEQFF.

Ten or more counts support this clonotype. V usage is TRBV28 and J usage is TRBJ1-6; D remains unclear. The CDR3 contains 12 residues. Deletions cut 6 bases from V and 7 bases from J, with 7 bases between. Germline V gives CDR1 MDHEN, CDR2 SYDVKM. In nucleotides, the CDR3 is TGTGCCAGCAGCCAGCCCAATTCACCCCTCCACTTT. Translating it yields CASSQPNSPLHF.